The clone carrying this TCR beta chain has a count of ten or more. Its antigen remains unidentified. TCRdb redid the calling of the reads with MiXCR, one entry per CDR3 protein. The data show some 560,000 distinct CDR3 sequences, with approximately 40% seen just once and about 48% held by the top ten. The sample comes from a study of T cell repertoires in cytomegalovirus infection. Study at large: CMV epitopes in the study were HLA-C-restricted (recently identified) and HLA-B-restricted (well studied). From public TCR beta signatures came an indication of both CMV infection and matching HLA type. Study conclusions and caveats: Cumulative public TCR beta family frequency identified carriers of CMV plus the relevant HLA. Dominating the ex vivo response were TCR beta clonotypes that were CMV-specific and HLA-C-restricted.

The sequencing used cultured PBMCs, collected from culture after CMV antigen stimulation. The sequence came from a human donor in good health (CMV status not recorded). Some clones in this sample may be carry-over from other donors' samples.

CDR3 sequence (DNA): TGTGCCAGCAGCTTTTCCGGGACAGGGGAGCAGTTCTTC. This encodes CASSFSGTGEQFF. V gene TRBV7-2 combines with J gene TRBJ2-1, with 9 bases matching TRBD1. V was clipped by 3 bases and J by 10 bases; unmatched bases: 4. Germline V gives CDR1 SGHTA, CDR2 FQGNSA. The CDR3 has 13 amino acids.